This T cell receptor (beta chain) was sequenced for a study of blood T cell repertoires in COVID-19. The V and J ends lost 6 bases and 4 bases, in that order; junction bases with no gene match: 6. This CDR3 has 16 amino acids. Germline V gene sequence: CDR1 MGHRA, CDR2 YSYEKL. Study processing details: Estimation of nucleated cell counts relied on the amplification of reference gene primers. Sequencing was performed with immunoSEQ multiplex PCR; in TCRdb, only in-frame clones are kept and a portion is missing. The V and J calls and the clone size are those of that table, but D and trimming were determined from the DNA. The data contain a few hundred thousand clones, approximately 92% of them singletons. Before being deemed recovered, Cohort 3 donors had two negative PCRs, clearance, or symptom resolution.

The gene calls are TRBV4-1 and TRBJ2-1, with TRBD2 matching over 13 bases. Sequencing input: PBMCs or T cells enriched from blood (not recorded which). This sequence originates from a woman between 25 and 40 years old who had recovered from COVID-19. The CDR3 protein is CASSHRTSGSYNEQFF. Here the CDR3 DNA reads TGCGCCAGCAGTCACCGGACTAGCGGGAGTTACAATGAGCAGTTCTTC.